This T cell receptor (beta chain) was observed in a study of PD-L1 blockade in urothelial cancer. The sample holds one count of this clone. This sample's time point: pretreatment peripheral blood. The repertoire was sequenced with immunoSEQ multiplex PCR; TCRdb's copy has only in-frame clones and lacks some. The repertoire holds about 95,000 clones, 87% seen once, with about 2% in the top ten. V was clipped by 2 bases and J by 7 bases; unmatched bases: 6. Germline assignment: CDR1 MDHEN and CDR2 SYDVKM. This CDR3 contains 15 residues. The source material was PBMCs, sampled around atezolizumab (anti-PD-L1) treatment. The sequence was collected from a man aged 60-69 years with urothelial cancer. This chain connects TRBV28 to TRBJ2-1; 9 nucleotides align to TRBD2. This chain's CDR3 is CASSLGGGAPNEQFF. For the CDR3, the DNA is TGTGCCAGCAGTTTAGGCGGGGGGGCCCCAAATGAGCAGTTCTTC.